This T cell receptor beta chain derives from a study of T-cell reconstitution after alpha-beta-depleted transplantation in children. Overall study findings and caveats: Two months or so post-transplant, alpha-beta T cells reportedly derived from several hundred expanded graft clones.

For TCRbeta, the library was prepared with unique molecular identifiers. TCRdb redid the calling of the PCR reads with MiXCR, one entry per CDR3 protein. Of more than 400,000 distinct CDR3 sequences in the sample, approximately 42% were seen once. Comment on this clonotype: Its antigen is still unknown.

This TCR was sampled from a girl aged 2 to 10 with aplastic anemia, due to receive a stem cell transplant. The source was PBMCs, collected before TCRalphabeta/CD19-depleted stem cell transplant.

CDR3 DNA: TGCGCCAGCAGCCGCGGGCGGGGGGGAGAGACCCAGTACTTC. Its protein is CASSRGRGGETQYF. The chain combines TRBV5-1 with TRBJ2-5; 9 nucleotides agree with TRBD2. J gave up 4 bases and V 4 bases, and 5 bases lay outside the gene matches. CDR3 length equals 14 residues. Germline V lookup: CDR1 SGHRS, CDR2 YFSETQ.